Listed below are T cell receptor beta chains from one sample, sequenced in a study of blood T cell repertoires in COVID-19. Here immunoSEQ multiplex PCR was the method, and the copy in TCRdb shows in-frame clones only, minus some. The sample contains tens of thousands of clones, about 89% of which appear only once. The sample taken for sequencing was peripheral blood. The receptors derive from an older woman with active or convalescent COVID-19. The CDR3 runs from the conserved cysteine through the conserved F or W. The D gene is left open where the match is weak. Clone size is stated in some rows and not others, as once, few, many or a class when expanded.

d_gene	v_gene	abundance	j_gene	CDR3nt	CDR3aa
TRBD1	TRBV7-8	-	TRBJ1-4	TGTGCCAGCAGCTTATTCGACAGGGCAGCAACTAATGAAAAACTGTTTTTT	CASSLFDRAATNEKLFF
-	TRBV5-6	-	TRBJ1-4	TGTGCCAGCAGCCGTTTGGACAGTGCAGATAATGAAAAACTGTTTTTT	CASSRLDSADNEKLFF
TRBD1	TRBV4-1	-	TRBJ1-2	TGCGCCAGCAGCCAAGAAGCGGCAGGGGGCGCTCATGGCTACACCTTC	CASSQEAAGGAHGYTF
TRBD1	TRBV7-3	-	TRBJ2-2	TGTGCCAGCAGCTCCGGGACAGATCCTACGGGCACCGGGGAGCTGTTTTTT	CASSSGTDPTGTGELFF
-	TRBV11-3	-	TRBJ1-2	TGTGCCAGCCCTATATCCGGGAGCCACAGGAACTATGGCTACACCTTC	CASPISGSHRNYGYTF
TRBD2	TRBV7-9	-	TRBJ2-7	TGTGCCAGCAGCTTCCCCTCGGGAGGTCTCTACGAGCAGTACTTC	CASSFPSGGLYEQYF
TRBD1	TRBV28	-	TRBJ1-5	TGTGCCAGCAGTTGGGGACAGGGAGGTTGGAATCAGCCCCAGCATTTT	CASSWGQGGWNQPQHF
TRBD1	TRBV28	-	TRBJ1-1	TGTGCCAGCGACAGGGGGATGAACACTGAAGCTTTCTTT	CASDRGMNTEAFF
-	TRBV7-2	-	TRBJ1-5	TGTGCCAGCAGCACCCAGGGGTTTCAGCCCCAGCATTTT	CASSTQGFQPQHF
-	TRBV18	-	TRBJ1-3	TGTGCCAGCTCGGAGGACCTGAGCTCTGGAAACACCATATATTTT	CASSEDLSSGNTIYF
TRBD1	TRBV9	-	TRBJ2-3	TGTGCCAGCAGCCGGGACAGGGGAATTGGTACGCAGTATTTT	CASSRDRGIGTQYF
-	TRBV21-1	-	TRBJ2-7	TGTGCCAGCAGCAAATATCGAACTAGCGGGAGGGCTTACGAGCAGTACTTC	CASSKYRTSGRAYEQYF
TRBD1	TRBV18	-	TRBJ2-1	TGTGCCAGCTCACTCGGACAGGTCTCCTACAATGAGCAGTTCTTC	CASSLGQVSYNEQFF
-	TRBV13	-	TRBJ1-1	TGTGCCAGCAGGCGCCGGACAGTGAACACTGAAGCTTTCTTT	CASRRRTVNTEAFF
-	TRBV5-1	-	TRBJ1-2	TGCGCCAGCAGCCTACAGGGTAACTATGGCTACACCTTC	CASSLQGNYGYTF
-	TRBV7-9	-	TRBJ2-3	TGTGCCAGCAGCTTAGGGATTCAGGCGTTGAATACGCAGTATTTT	CASSLGIQALNTQYF
TRBD2	TRBV28	-	TRBJ2-3	TGTGCCAGCAGTTTGTCTAGCGGGGCTAGCACAGATACGCAGTATTTT	CASSLSSGASTDTQYF
TRBD1	TRBV28	-	TRBJ1-2	TGTGCCAGCAGCGACCCACCAGGGACAGGGCATGGCTACACCTTC	CASSDPPGTGHGYTF
TRBD1	TRBV29-1	-	TRBJ2-1	TGCAGCAGCAAAGGGGGCGCCGGGCCTAATGAGCAGTTCTTC	CSSKGGAGPNEQFF
TRBD2	TRBV7-2	-	TRBJ2-5	TGTGCCAGCAGCTTAGATTCGGGAGGGCCGGAGACCCAGTACTTC	CASSLDSGGPETQYF
TRBD1	TRBV24-1	-	TRBJ1-5	TGTGCCACCAGTGCGGAGGGACAGGGCCATCAGCCCCAGCATTTT	CATSAEGQGHQPQHF
-	TRBV12-5	-	TRBJ1-1	TGTGCTAGTGGCAGAACCTCAGGGTCCTCGAACACTGAAGCTTTCTTT	CASGRTSGSSNTEAFF
TRBD2	TRBV5-1	-	TRBJ2-5	TGCGCCAGCAGTCAGGGACTAGCGGGGGGACAAGAGACCCAGTACTTC	CASSQGLAGGQETQYF
TRBD2	TRBV3-1/TRBV3-2	-	TRBJ2-1	TGTGCCAGCAGCCTGTTCGGACTAGCGGGAGCATACAATGAGCAGTTCTTC	CASSLFGLAGAYNEQFF
-	TRBV20-1	few	TRBJ1-2	TGCAGTGCTAGTCTCGTCGCCAGGGAAGGTGGCTACACCTTC	CSASLVAREGGYTF
TRBD1	TRBV7-9	-	TRBJ1-5	TGTGCCAGCAGCTTGGGACAGAATAATCAGCCCCAGCATTTT	CASSLGQNNQPQHF
TRBD1	TRBV5-4	-	TRBJ2-7	TGTGCCAGCAGCCCGGGACAGGATGGCCCCTACGAGCAGTACTTC	CASSPGQDGPYEQYF
-	TRBV24-1	-	TRBJ1-1	TGTGCCACCAGTGCGGGTACTGAAGCTTTCTTT	CATSAGTEAFF
TRBD2	TRBV28	-	TRBJ2-2	TGTGCCAGCAGATCATCAGCCGGGACTAGCGGTACCGGGGAGCTGTTTTTT	CASRSSAGTSGTGELFF
TRBD2	TRBV10-3	-	TRBJ2-5	TGTGCCACCCTGGGCCAGCGGGAGAGCGAGACCCAGTACTTC	CATLGQRESETQYF
TRBD2	TRBV11-2	-	TRBJ2-7	TGTGCCAGCAGCTTCGGCCTAGCGGGGGTCTACGAGCAGTACTTC	CASSFGLAGVYEQYF
-	TRBV30	-	TRBJ2-2	TGTGCCTGGATCGGGGGAGCCGGGGAGCTGTTTTTT	CAWIGGAGELFF
-	TRBV27	-	TRBJ1-6	TGTGCCAGCACGGGGAGCTCCTATAATTCACCCCTCCACTTT	CASTGSSYNSPLHF
TRBD1	TRBV7-9	-	TRBJ1-1	TGTGCCAGCAGCCCGGGGGACAGCCGTTACACTGAAGCTTTCTTT	CASSPGDSRYTEAFF
-	TRBV19	-	TRBJ2-7	TGTGCCAGTAGTATAGGTTCAGGATACGAGCAGTACTTC	CASSIGSGYEQYF
-	TRBV6-5	-	TRBJ1-6	TGTGCCAGCAGAAAACAGGGAATCGGATGGTCACCCCTCCACTTT	CASRKQGIGWSPLHF
TRBD1	TRBV27	-	TRBJ1-5	TGTGCCAGCAGAGACAGGGGTTTGAGCAATCAGCCCCAGCATTTT	CASRDRGLSNQPQHF
TRBD2	TRBV5-1	-	TRBJ2-5	TGCGCCAGCAGCTTGGGTGGCGTAGCGGGGGCGAGTACCTACGGAGGCCAAGAGACCCAGTACTTC	CASSLGGVAGASTYGGQETQYF
TRBD1	TRBV7-8	-	TRBJ1-2	TGTGCCAGCAGCTCAGGACAGGGTTCGAGGGGGGGCTACACCTTC	CASSSGQGSRGGYTF
-	TRBV4-1	-	TRBJ2-2	TGCGCCAACAGCCAAGACGGTGGTTTAGGACTCCCGGGTGGGGAGCTGTTTTTT	CANSQDGGLGLPGGELFF
TRBD1	TRBV30	-	TRBJ1-2	TGTGCCTGGAGTGTGACAGGGGTCTATGGCTACACCTTC	CAWSVTGVYGYTF
-	TRBV19	-	TRBJ2-1	TGTGCCAGTAGTATAGAGGCTTACAATGAGCAGTTCTTC	CASSIEAYNEQFF
TRBD1	TRBV4-1	-	TRBJ1-1	TGCGCCAGCAGCCTTGGACAGGGAAGAGTGAACACTGAAGCTTTCTTT	CASSLGQGRVNTEAFF
-	TRBV7-9	-	TRBJ1-5	TGTGCCAGCAGCTTTGGCGGGGATCAGCCCCAGCATTTT	CASSFGGDQPQHF
-	TRBV6-2/TRBV6-3	-	TRBJ2-7	TGTGCCAGCACCCCCGACGGGGGACTCGCTTACGAGCAGTACTTC	CASTPDGGLAYEQYF